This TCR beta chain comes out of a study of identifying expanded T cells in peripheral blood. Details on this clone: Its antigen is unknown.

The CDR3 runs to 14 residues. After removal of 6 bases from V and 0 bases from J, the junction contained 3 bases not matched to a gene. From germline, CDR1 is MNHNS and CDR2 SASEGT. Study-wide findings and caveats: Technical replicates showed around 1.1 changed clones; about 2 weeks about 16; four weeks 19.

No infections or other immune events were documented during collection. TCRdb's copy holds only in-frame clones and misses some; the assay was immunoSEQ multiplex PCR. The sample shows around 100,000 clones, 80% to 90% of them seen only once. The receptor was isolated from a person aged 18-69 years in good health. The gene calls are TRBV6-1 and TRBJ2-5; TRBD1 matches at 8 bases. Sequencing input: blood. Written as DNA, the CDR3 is TGTGCCAGCAGCGGGGACAGGTACCAAGAGACCCAGTACTTC. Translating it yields CASSGDRYQETQYF.